The entry that follows covers one T cell receptor (beta chain) sequence. These data are taken from a study of blood T cell repertoires in COVID-19. Looking at the study overall: Both acute and convalescent COVID-19 samples were obtained from the United States, Italy and Spain. Nucleic acid was either cDNA or gDNA, and it came from T cells, B-cell-depleted T cells, or PBMCs.

The V gene lost 1 base and the J gene lost 11 bases, with 17 bases spanning the gap. The germline V gene has CDR1 SGHTA and CDR2 FQGNSA. This CDR3 has 14 residues. Authors' data handling: Estimation of nucleated cell counts was performed using reference gene primer amplification. Libraries were prepared by immunoSEQ multiplex PCR; TCRdb keeps only in-frame clonotypes and omits some of them. V, J and clone size derive from that table, while D and trimming were established from the DNA sequence. This repertoire shows approximately 56,000 clones, approximately 80% found once; its top ten account for about 7%.

Sequencing was performed on peripheral blood. The clonotype originates from a man aged 70 or older with active COVID-19. V is TRBV7-2 and J is TRBJ1-1, with a tentative D call TRBD1 (6 bases). The CDR3 sequence is CASSLVGLGASAFF. CDR3 nucleotide sequence: TGTGCCAGCAGCTTAGTTGGGTTGGGGGCGTCGGCTTTCTTT.